This T cell receptor (beta chain) is drawn from a study of blood T cell repertoires in COVID-19. Across the whole study: Sources were T cells, B-cell-depleted T cells, or PBMCs; the material itself was cDNA or gDNA.

The data were produced by immunoSEQ multiplex PCR, yet TCRdb's version contains in-frame clones alone and is incomplete. The table lists 55,000 to 85,000 clones, around 86% of them singletons. The length of the CDR3 is 13 residues. Germline V gives CDR1 LNHDA, CDR2 SQIVND (reference sequence). To note about this clone: One junction end disagrees with the germline gene, perhaps due to a read error.

The source of this sequence is a human donor in a cohort sampled during active COVID-19. The sample comprised peripheral blood. The chain is built from TRBV19 and TRBJ1-5; 8 bases line up with TRBD1. CDR3 sequence: CASSRRSTGDGTF. As DNA, the CDR3 is TGTGCCAGTAGTCGTCGTTCGACAGGGGACGGAACTTTT.